This TCR beta chain was sequenced for a study of identical twins. Germline V gives CDR1 SNHLY, CDR2 FYNNEI. The CDR3 sequence is 14 residues long. V was pared by 7 bases and J by 0 bases, with 4 bases of the junction left unmatched. This clonotype was seen more than once but under ten times. Each CDR3 protein gets one entry after TCRdb re-called the 5' RACE reads with MiXCR. The table has around 470,000 distinct CDR3 sequences, approximately 15% seen once. A further study also used this sample, focusing on yellow fever vaccine responses in identical twins.

This TCR derives from a woman under 30 in good health. The V and J genes are TRBV2 and TRBJ2-3, with TRBD2 identical over 7 bases. The material sequenced was CD4+ T cells sorted from blood. The CDR3 nucleotides read TGTGCCAGCAAACTAGCGATCAGCACAGATACGCAGTATTTT. Translation gives CASKLAISTDTQYF. Using reference TRBV2 and TRBJ2-3 for the parts outside the CDR3, the full variable domain is EPEVTQTPSHQVTQMGQEVILRCVPISNHLYFYWYRQILGQKVEFLVSFYNNEISEKSEIFDDQFSVERPDGSNFTLKIRSTKLEDSAMYFCASKLAISTDTQYFGPGTRLTVL.